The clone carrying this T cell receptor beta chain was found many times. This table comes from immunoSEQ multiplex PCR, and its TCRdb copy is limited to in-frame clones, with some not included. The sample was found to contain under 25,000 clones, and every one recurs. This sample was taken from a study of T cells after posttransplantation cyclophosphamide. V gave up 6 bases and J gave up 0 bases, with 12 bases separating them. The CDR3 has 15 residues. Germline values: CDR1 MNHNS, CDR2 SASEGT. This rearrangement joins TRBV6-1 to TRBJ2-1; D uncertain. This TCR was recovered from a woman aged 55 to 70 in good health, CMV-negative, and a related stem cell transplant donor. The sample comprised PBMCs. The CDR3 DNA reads TGTGCCAGCAGCCCCAGACTGAGCTCCTACAATGAGCAGTTCTTC. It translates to CASSPRLSSYNEQFF.